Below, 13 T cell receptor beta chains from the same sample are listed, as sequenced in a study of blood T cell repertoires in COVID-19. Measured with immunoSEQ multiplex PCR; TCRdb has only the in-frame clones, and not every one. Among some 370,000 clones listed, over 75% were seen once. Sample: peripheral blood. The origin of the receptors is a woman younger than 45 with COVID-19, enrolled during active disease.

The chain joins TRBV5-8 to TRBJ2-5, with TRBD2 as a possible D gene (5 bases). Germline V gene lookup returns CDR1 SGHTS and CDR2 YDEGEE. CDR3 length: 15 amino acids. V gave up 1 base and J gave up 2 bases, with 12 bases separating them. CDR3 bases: TGTGCCAGCAGCTTGTTGACAACTAGTCAAGAGACCCAGTACTTC. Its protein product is CASSLLTTSQETQYF. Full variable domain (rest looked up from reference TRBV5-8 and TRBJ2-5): EAGVTQSPTHLIKTRGQQATLRCSPISGHTSVYWYQQALGLGLQFLLWYDEGEERNRGNFPPRFSGRQFPNYSSELNVNALELEDSALYLCASSLLTTSQETQYFGPGTRLLVL.

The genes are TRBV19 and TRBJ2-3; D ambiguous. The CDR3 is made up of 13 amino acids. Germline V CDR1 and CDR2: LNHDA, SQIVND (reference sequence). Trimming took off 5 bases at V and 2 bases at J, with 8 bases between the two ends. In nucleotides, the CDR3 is TGTGCCAGTAGTGCACAACACACAGATACGCAGTATTTT. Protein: CASSAQHTDTQYF.

The chain's CDR3 is CASSPDRGRYTF. CDR3 coding DNA: TGTGCCAGCAGCCCGGACAGGGGGCGCTACACCTTC. This chain joins TRBV9 and TRBJ1-2; 11 bases fit TRBD1. Germline V lookup: CDR1 SGDLS, CDR2 YYNGEE. The CDR3 extends over 12 amino acids. With V trimmed by 4 bases and J by 9 bases, 2 bases remained unmatched.

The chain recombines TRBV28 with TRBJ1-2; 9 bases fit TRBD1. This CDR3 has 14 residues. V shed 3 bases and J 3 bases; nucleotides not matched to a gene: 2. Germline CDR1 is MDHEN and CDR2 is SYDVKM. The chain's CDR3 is CASSFRTGDYGYTF. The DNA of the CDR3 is TGTGCCAGCAGTTTTCGGACAGGGGACTATGGCTACACCTTC.

The CDR3 DNA sequence: TGTGCCAGCAGCCTAGCGGGGAGCAGGAACGAGCAGTACTTC. Amino acids: CASSLAGSRNEQYF. The chain has TRBV28 and TRBJ2-7; 9 positions agree with TRBD2. V was pared by 6 bases and J by 5 bases, with 8 bases of the junction left unmatched. The CDR3 spans 14 residues. CDR1 and CDR2 (germline): MDHEN, SYDVKM.

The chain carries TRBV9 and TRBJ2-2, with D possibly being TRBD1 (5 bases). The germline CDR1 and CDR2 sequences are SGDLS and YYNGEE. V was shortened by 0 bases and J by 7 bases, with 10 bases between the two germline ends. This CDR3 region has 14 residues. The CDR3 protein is CASSVEGQGGELFF. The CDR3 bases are TGTGCCAGCAGCGTAGAGGGGCAGGGCGGGGAGCTGTTTTTT. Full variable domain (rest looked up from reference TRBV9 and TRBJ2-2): DSGVTQTPKHLITATGQRVTLRCSPRSGDLSVYWYQQSLDQGLQFLIQYYNGEERAKGNILERFSAQQFPDLHSELNLSSLELGDSALYFCASSVEGQGGELFFGEGSRLTVL.

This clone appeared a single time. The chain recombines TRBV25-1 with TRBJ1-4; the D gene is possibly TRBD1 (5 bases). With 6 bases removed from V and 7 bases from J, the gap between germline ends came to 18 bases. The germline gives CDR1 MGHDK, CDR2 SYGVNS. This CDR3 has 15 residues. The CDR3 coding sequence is TGTGCCAGCAGGGGGCCTGGCGGGACCGGTGAAAAACTGTTTTTT. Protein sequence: CASRGPGGTGEKLFF.

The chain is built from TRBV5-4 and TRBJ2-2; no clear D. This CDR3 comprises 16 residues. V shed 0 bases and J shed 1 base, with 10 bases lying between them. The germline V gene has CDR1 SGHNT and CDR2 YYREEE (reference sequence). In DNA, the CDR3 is TGTGCCAGCAGCTTGGGTCCAGCGATGAACACCGGGGAGCTGTTTTTT. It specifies CASSLGPAMNTGELFF.

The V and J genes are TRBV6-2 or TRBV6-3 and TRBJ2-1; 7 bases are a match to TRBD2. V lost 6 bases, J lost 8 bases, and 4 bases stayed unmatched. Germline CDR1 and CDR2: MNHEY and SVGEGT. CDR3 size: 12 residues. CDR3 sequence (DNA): TGTGCCAGCAGCCGACTAGCTTATGAGCAGTTCTTC. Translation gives CASSRLAYEQFF.

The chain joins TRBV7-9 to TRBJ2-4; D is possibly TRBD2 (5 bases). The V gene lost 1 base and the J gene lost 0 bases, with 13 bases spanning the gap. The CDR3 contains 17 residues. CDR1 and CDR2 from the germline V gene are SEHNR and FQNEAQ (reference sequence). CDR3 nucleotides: TGTGCCAGCAGCTTAGACCCGGGCGGACTAGCCAAAAACATTCAGTACTTC. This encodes CASSLDPGGLAKNIQYF.

CDR3 loop: CAWSVEGGPQHF. For the CDR3, the DNA is TGTGCCTGGAGTGTAGAAGGGGGGCCCCAGCATTTT. The rearrangement links TRBV30 to TRBJ1-5; TRBD1 might be the D (6 bases). The V gene's germline CDR1 is GTSNPN and CDR2 SVGIG (reference sequence). The V end was cut by 0 bases, the J end by 9 bases, with 9 bases between. The CDR3 totals 12 residues.

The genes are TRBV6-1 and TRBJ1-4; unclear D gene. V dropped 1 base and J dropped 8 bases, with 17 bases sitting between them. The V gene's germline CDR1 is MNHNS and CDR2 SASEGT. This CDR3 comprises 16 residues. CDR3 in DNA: TGTGCCAGCAGTGAAGGATTGAGGGTTAGGAAGGAAAAACTGTTTTTT. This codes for CASSEGLRVRKEKLFF.

Written as DNA, the CDR3 is TGTGCCAGCAGTGGAACAAGGGGCACTGAAGCTTTCTTT. Amino acids: CASSGTRGTEAFF. The V gene is TRBV25-1, the J gene TRBJ1-1, with D possibly TRBD1 on 5 matching bases. The germline gives CDR1 MGHDK, CDR2 SYGVNS. The V gene lost 4 bases and the J gene lost 4 bases, with 10 bases spanning the gap. The CDR3 sequence is 13 residues long.